The 14 T cell receptor beta chains in this list originate from one sample, sequenced in a study of cytomegalovirus exposure and HLA in healthy donors. PCR was performed using 60 Vbeta and 13 Jbeta primers. Profiled with immunoSEQ multiplex PCR; TCRdb holds only in-frame clones, not every one. Seen here are about 160,000 clones, roughly 83% observed once, and the top ten hold 1.2%. The sample taken for sequencing was PBMCs. All receptors come from a boy aged 2 to 10 in good health and CMV-seronegative.

This clone was detected once. V is TRBV12-5 and J is TRBJ2-7; TRBD1 agrees at 8 bases. Germline V lookup: CDR1 LGHNT, CDR2 FRNRAP. J lost 2 bases, V lost 6 bases, and 6 bases had no gene match. The CDR3 covers 14 residues. CDR3 sequence: CASGSRDRTYEQYF. DNA for the CDR3: TGTGCTAGTGGGAGCCGGGACAGGACCTACGAGCAGTACTTC.

V usage is TRBV6-5 and J usage is TRBJ1-2; perhaps TRBD1 as D (6 bases). Trimming took off 5 bases at V and 8 bases at J, with 18 bases between the two ends. Germline values: CDR1 MNHEY, CDR2 SVGAGI. The CDR3 is made up of 14 amino acids. CDR3 region: CASSPRRGAGGYTF. The CDR3, as DNA: TGTGCCAGCAGTCCAAGGCGGGGGGCCGGGGGCTACACCTTC.

The rearrangement uses TRBV4-2 and TRBJ2-3, with D hard to call. The CDR3 loop spans 14 amino acids. V shed 0 bases and J shed 2 bases, with 6 bases lying between them. CDR1 is LGHNA, CDR2 YNFKEQ, per germline. The CDR3, as DNA: TGTGCCAGCAGCCAAGACAGAATCACAGATACGCAGTATTTT. Translated, it gives CASSQDRITDTQYF.

J is TRBJ2-1 and V is TRBV6-5; tentative D call: TRBD2 (5 bases). This CDR3 has 11 amino acids. Germline CDR1 is MNHEY and CDR2 is SVGAGI. Trimming shortened V by 4 bases and J by 7 bases, and 5 bases separated the two germline ends. The CDR3 region is CASSSGNEQFF. DNA of the CDR3: TGTGCCAGCAGTTCGGGGAATGAGCAGTTCTTC.

The chain employs TRBV5-1 and TRBJ1-2; 7 nucleotides agree with TRBD1. V lost 4 bases and J lost 3; bases outside the gene matches: 3. The CDR3 sequence is 13 residues long. Looked up from germline, CDR1 is SGHRS and CDR2 is YFSETQ. The chain's CDR3 is CASSPGQDYGYTF. The CDR3 DNA follows: TGCGCCAGCAGCCCTGGACAGGACTATGGCTACACCTTC.

In this sample, this clone turned up once. The CDR3 sequence: CASGRTVNTEAFF. For the CDR3, the DNA is TGTGCTAGTGGGAGGACAGTGAACACTGAAGCTTTCTTT. This chain joins TRBV12-5 and TRBJ1-1; maybe TRBD1 (6 bases). V was cut by 6 bases and J by 0 bases, with 8 bases left in between. The CDR3 has 13 residues. Germline values: CDR1 LGHNT, CDR2 FRNRAP. Drawing the rest from reference TRBV12-5 and TRBJ1-1, the complete variable domain is DARVTQTPRHKVTEMGQEVTMRCQPILGHNTVFWYRQTMMQGLELLAYFRNRAPLDDSGMPKDRFSAEMPDATLATLKIQPSEPRDSAVYFCASGRTVNTEAFFGQGTRLTVV.

This chain uses TRBV4-2 with TRBJ2-1, with 13 positions matching TRBD2. The CDR3 runs 18 residues. The V gene's germline CDR1 is LGHNA and CDR2 YNFKEQ. V gave up 0 bases and J gave up 6 bases; unmatched junction bases: 8. CDR3 nucleotide sequence: TGTGCCAGCAGCCAAGATATCACTAGCGGGAGGGCCGGCAATGAGCAGTTCTTC. It codes for CASSQDITSGRAGNEQFF.

The chain employs TRBV29-1 and TRBJ2-5, with D possibly being TRBD2 (7 bases). The CDR3 covers 13 residues. V gave up 4 bases and J gave up 7 bases, with 16 bases separating them. Germline V CDR1 and CDR2: SQVTM, ANQGSEA. Here the CDR3 DNA reads TGCAGCGTTGTCGGGACTATGACAGGGACCCAGTACTTC. It translates to CSVVGTMTGTQYF.

The rearrangement uses TRBV28 and TRBJ1-2; a weak D match, TRBD1 (5 bases). Deletions cut 6 bases from V and 8 bases from J, with 19 bases between. Germline V lookup: CDR1 MDHEN, CDR2 SYDVKM. The CDR3 sequence is 14 residues long. CDR3 region: CASRGGRVFTGYTF. DNA of the CDR3: TGTGCCAGCAGGGGGGGACGGGTTTTTACAGGCTACACCTTC.

The rearrangement links TRBV29-1 to TRBJ2-1, with 8 bases matching TRBD2. Germline V gene sequence: CDR1 SQVTM, CDR2 ANQGSEA. CDR3 size: 13 residues. The ends lost 4 bases at V and 6 bases at J; junction bases unmatched: 5. The chain's CDR3 is CSVVLGLGNEQFF. Written as DNA, the CDR3 is TGCAGCGTTGTTCTGGGACTAGGCAATGAGCAGTTCTTC.

The V gene is TRBV6-5, the J gene TRBJ2-7; D is perhaps TRBD1 (6 bases). Germline V gene lookup returns CDR1 MNHEY and CDR2 SVGAGI. Trimming cost V 5 bases and J 3 bases, with 11 bases left between them. The length of the CDR3 is 13 residues. CDR3: CASSMTGNYEQYF. As DNA, the CDR3 is TGTGCCAGCAGTATGACAGGTAACTACGAGCAGTACTTC.

The CDR3 DNA sequence: TGCGCCAGCAGCCAAGATGGGGGAGGGCGGATCACTGAAGCTTTCTTT. It specifies CASSQDGGGRITEAFF. This chain links TRBV4-3 with TRBJ1-1; tentative D call: TRBD1 (5 bases). With 0 bases removed from V and 4 bases from J, the gap between germline ends came to 15 bases. This CDR3 comprises 16 residues. The V gene's germline CDR1 is LGHNA and CDR2 YSLEER.

The chain is built from TRBV29-1 and TRBJ2-5, with TRBD2 as a possible D gene (7 bases). V lost 4 bases to trimming and J lost 4 bases, with 19 bases between them. The V gene's germline CDR1 is SQVTM and CDR2 ANQGSEA. The length of the CDR3 is 15 residues. The CDR3 reads CSVVGEGGVGETQYF. As DNA, the CDR3 is TGCAGCGTTGTGGGGGAAGGGGGGGTAGGAGAGACCCAGTACTTC.

The chain employs TRBV5-1 and TRBJ1-5, with 7 bases fitting TRBD1. Trimming cost V 7 bases and J 11 bases; bases outside gene matches: 9. Germline loops: CDR1 SGHRS, CDR2 YFSETQ. The CDR3 runs 12 residues. The CDR3 DNA is TGCGCCAGCCGGGGGACAGCTCCGGCCCAGCATTTT. It yields the protein CASRGTAPAQHF.